This passage covers 4 T cell receptor beta chains from one sample sequenced in a study of cytomegalovirus exposure and HLA in healthy donors. The PCR had 60 Vbeta and 13 Jbeta primers. Sequencing used immunoSEQ multiplex PCR; TCRdb keeps in-frame clones, though not all of them. The sample records 160,000 or so clones, 80% being singletons. Sequenced: PBMCs. The source is a male donor in good health and CMV-seropositive.

The chain carries TRBV7-2 and TRBJ1-2; 7 bases are shared with TRBD1. V lost 5 bases to trimming and J lost 6 bases; unmatched junction nucleotides: 6. The CDR3 covers 13 residues. Germline CDR1 is SGHTA and CDR2 is FQGNSA. This chain's CDR3 is CASSQGTEHGYTF. In DNA form, the CDR3 reads TGTGCCAGCAGCCAGGGGACAGAACATGGCTACACCTTC.

The rearrangement uses TRBV15 and TRBJ1-3; tentatively, D is TRBD1 (5 bases). The CDR3 is 14 residues long. Germline V gene lookup returns CDR1 LNHNV and CDR2 YYDKDF (reference sequence). Trimming left V 1 base short and J 3 bases short, with 7 bases between. The CDR3 spells CATSRGRVGNTIYF. The CDR3 region has the DNA TGTGCCACCAGCAGAGGCAGGGTTGGAAACACCATATATTTT.

This chain uses TRBV27 with TRBJ2-1; 12 bases align to TRBD2. Looked up from germline, CDR1 is MNHEY and CDR2 is SMNVEV (reference sequence). The CDR3 consists of 19 residues. The J segment lost 8 bases and the V segment lost 5 bases, leaving 19 bases of the junction unmatched. DNA of the CDR3: TGTGCCAGCAGTACCCAGGGTCTAGCGGGAGGGCCCGGTTGGGATGAGCAGTTCTTC. Protein: CASSTQGLAGGPGWDEQFF.

The chain's CDR3 is CASSLGQFNEKLFF. CDR3 coding DNA: TGTGCCAGCAGCTTAGGACAGTTTAATGAAAAACTGTTTTTT. The chain recombines TRBV5-6 with TRBJ1-4, with a tentative D call TRBD1 (6 bases). The CDR3 runs 14 residues. The germline V gene has CDR1 SGHDT and CDR2 YYEEEE. V lost 2 bases to trimming and J lost 4 bases, with 9 bases between them.